A selection of T cell receptor beta chains follows, all from one sample in a study of blood T cells in healthy people across ages. TCRdb independently ran MiXCR on the 5' RACE reads; one entry per CDR3 protein. The data contain roughly 680,000 distinct CDR3 sequences, roughly 49% of them seen just once; the ten biggest clones take up 25% to 35%. Sequenced input: blood. The receptors stem from a woman aged 60 to 75 in good health. The CDR3 runs from the conserved cysteine through the conserved F or W. D genes are given only for firm matches. Clone size, where shown, is once, few, many, or a class for clones that have expanded.

abundance	v_gene	d_gene	j_gene	CDR3nt	CDR3aa
NA	TRBV12-3/TRBV12-4	NA	TRBJ2-1	TGTGCCAGCACCCCGGGAGGACAGGGCTTCAAAGGGCAGTTCTTC	CASTPGGQGFKGQFF
NA	TRBV20-1	TRBD2	TRBJ2-3	TGCAGTGCTAGTGGGGCGGGAGTGTCAGATACGCAGTATTTT	CSASGAGVSDTQYF
NA	TRBV4-3	NA	TRBJ2-1	TGCGCCAGCAGCCAAGATCTGACCGGGAGTTTTCACGGGGACTCCTACAATGAGCAGTTCTTC	CASSQDLTGSFHGDSYNEQFF
NA	TRBV7-8	TRBD2	TRBJ2-7	TGTGCCAGCAGCTCCTCCTTAGCGGGCCAACTCTCCTACGAGCAGTACTTC	CASSSSLAGQLSYEQYF
NA	TRBV2	TRBD1	TRBJ2-7	TGTGCCAGCACCGTAGGACAGGGCGGCGAGCAGTACTTC	CASTVGQGGEQYF
many	TRBV7-9	TRBD2	TRBJ2-5	TGTGCCAGCAGCGAACCGGGAGGGAGGACCCAAGAGACCCAGTACTTC	CASSEPGGRTQETQYF
few	TRBV6-2/TRBV6-3	TRBD2	TRBJ2-5	TGTGCCAGCAGTTACTCCGCCCGGGGGGGCAAGACCCAGTACTTC	CASSYSARGGKTQYF
NA	TRBV7-2	NA	TRBJ1-1	TGTGCCAGCAGCCGTCCCCCCCTTGGCTCTGAAGCTTTCTTT	CASSRPPLGSEAFF
NA	TRBV28	NA	TRBJ2-2	TGTGCCAGCAGCCGGAGGGGTGCCGGGGAGCTGTTTTTT	CASSRRGAGELFF
NA	TRBV9	TRBD2	TRBJ2-3	TGTGCCAGCAGCGTAACTAGCGGGAGGGTCACAGATACGCAGTATTTT	CASSVTSGRVTDTQYF
few	TRBV7-2	NA	TRBJ1-2	TGTGCCAGCAGCTCGTACGGATTCTATGGCTACACCTTC	CASSSYGFYGYTF
NA	TRBV28	TRBD1	TRBJ2-7	TGTGCCAGCAGTCAGGGACAGCGATACTCCTACGAGCAGTACTTC	CASSQGQRYSYEQYF
many	TRBV3-1	NA	TRBJ1-5	TGTGCCAGCAGCCAAGATATTGGCCAGCCCCAGCATTTT	CASSQDIGQPQHF